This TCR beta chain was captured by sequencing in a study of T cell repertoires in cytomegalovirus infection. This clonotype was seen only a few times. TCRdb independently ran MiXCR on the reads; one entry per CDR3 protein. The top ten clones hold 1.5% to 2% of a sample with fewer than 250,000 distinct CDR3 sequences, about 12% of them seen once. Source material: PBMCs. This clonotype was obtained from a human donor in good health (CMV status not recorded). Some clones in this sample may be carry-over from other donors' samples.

The CDR3 nucleotides are TGTGCCAGTACAGGGGTGGGGGCCGTAGGGGATGAGCAGTTCTTC. It yields the protein CASTGVGAVGDEQFF. The chain recombines TRBV19 with TRBJ2-1, with D possibly TRBD1 on 6 matching bases. The V gene lost 7 bases and the J gene lost 8 bases, with 21 bases spanning the gap. The CDR3 sequence is 15 residues long. Germline loops: CDR1 LNHDA, CDR2 SQIVND (reference sequence).